These T cell receptor beta chains were read from a single sample in a study of blood T cells in healthy people across ages. TCRdb reanalysed the 5' RACE reads using MiXCR and keeps one entry per CDR3 protein. The sample contains 1,500,000 or so distinct CDR3 sequences, around 59% of which appear only once. Sample: blood. Receptors were obtained from a man younger than 30 in good health. CDR3s include the opening cysteine and the closing phenylalanine or tryptophan. Fields, in order: clone size, V gene, CDR3 length, D gene, J gene, CDR3 protein, CDR3 DNA. D genes are given only for firm matches. The size field is filled for only some rows; it gives once, few, many or a size class.

few	TRBV10-3	17	TRBD1	TRBJ2-2	CAISESGEAGGVGELFF	TGTGCCATCAGTGAGTCCGGAGAGGCAGGGGGTGTCGGGGAGCTGTTTTTT
few	TRBV12-3/TRBV12-4	13	.	TRBJ2-4	CASGRGVVNIQYF	TGTGCCAGCGGGCGCGGGGTGGTGAACATTCAGTACTTC
.	TRBV4-2	16	.	TRBJ2-7	CASSQDISLISYEQYF	TGTGCCAGCAGCCAAGATATTAGCCTAATCTCCTACGAGCAGTACTTC
.	TRBV25-1	18	TRBD2	TRBJ2-7	CASRETGAGASGSYEQYF	TGTGCCAGCAGGGAAACAGGGGCTGGGGCTAGCGGGAGCTACGAGCAGTACTTC
.	TRBV7-2	15	TRBD2	TRBJ2-1	CASSWLAGANNEQFF	TGTGCCAGCAGCTGGCTAGCGGGGGCTAACAATGAGCAGTTCTTC
few	TRBV29-1	14	TRBD1	TRBJ1-1	CSANTDRGLTEAFF	TGCAGCGCCAACACCGACAGGGGATTGACTGAAGCTTTCTTT
few	TRBV9	14	.	TRBJ2-7	CASSVAPGIYEQYF	TGTGCCAGCAGCGTAGCCCCTGGAATCTACGAGCAGTACTTC
many	TRBV4-1	13	.	TRBJ2-7	CASSQGGYYEQYF	TGCGCCAGCAGCCAAGGCGGATACTACGAGCAGTACTTC
once	TRBV6-6	16	.	TRBJ1-2	CASSLPRQTSLNGYTF	TGTGCCAGCAGCCTCCCCCGACAGACAAGCCTAAATGGCTACACCTTC
.	TRBV6-1	12	TRBD1	TRBJ2-1	CATGAAYNEQFF	TGCGCTACAGGGGCGGCCTACAATGAGCAGTTCTTC
few	TRBV11-2	16	.	TRBJ2-1	CASSLEGLSSYNEQFF	TGTGCCAGCAGCTTAGAGGGCCTGAGCTCCTACAATGAGCAGTTCTTC
many	TRBV6-5	13	.	TRBJ2-7	CASSYGGSYEQYF	TGTGCCAGCAGTTACGGGGGCTCCTACGAGCAGTACTTC
.	TRBV29-1	13	.	TRBJ2-1	CSVELRSYNEQFF	TGCAGCGTAGAGTTGAGGTCCTACAATGAGCAGTTCTTC
.	TRBV24-1	18	TRBD1	TRBJ2-1	CATSAAGGSAYLYNEQFF	TGTGCCACCAGTGCAGCAGGGGGCTCAGCATACCTCTACAATGAGCAGTTCTTC
few	TRBV15	15	.	TRBJ2-1	CATSLIGGVSNEQFF	TGTGCCACCAGCCTAATCGGGGGAGTAAGCAATGAGCAGTTCTTC
.	TRBV14	13	.	TRBJ2-7	CASSQGLSREQYF	TGTGCCAGCAGCCAAGGTCTAAGTCGCGAGCAGTACTTC
.	TRBV7-2	15	.	TRBJ2-7	CASSPRPGTPYEQYF	TGTGCCAGCAGCCCTCGCCCAGGGACTCCCTACGAACAGTACTTC
few	TRBV27	14	.	TRBJ2-3	CASSFSDDTDTQYF	TGTGCCAGCAGTTTCTCGGACGACACAGATACGCAGTATTTT
.	TRBV7-9	12	.	TRBJ1-1	CASSSHPTGAFF	TGTGCCAGCAGCTCCCACCCCACAGGAGCTTTCTTT
.	TRBV4-3	13	.	TRBJ2-3	CASSQLYTDTQYF	TGCGCCAGCAGCCAGCTTTACACAGATACGCAGTATTTT
once	TRBV5-1	13	.	TRBJ2-1	CASSLFPENEQFF	TGCGCCAGCAGCTTGTTTCCTGAGAATGAGCAGTTCTTC
.	TRBV15	14	.	TRBJ2-7	CATSRVGQRYEQYF	TGTGCCACCAGCAGAGTTGGACAGCGTTACGAGCAGTACTTC
.	TRBV3-1	14	.	TRBJ1-1	CASSQGGGASGAFF	TGTGCCAGCAGCCAAGGTGGAGGGGCGAGTGGAGCTTTCTTT
.	TRBV5-1	14	.	TRBJ1-6	CASSPPGHGKPLHF	TGCGCCAGCAGCCCTCCCGGGCACGGGAAACCCCTCCACTTT
once	TRBV7-9	14	.	TRBJ2-1	CASPGAGLADEQFF	TGTGCCAGCCCTGGGGCAGGGCTAGCTGATGAGCAGTTCTTC
few	TRBV6-6	15	TRBD2	TRBJ2-7	CASSYSAGGSYEQYF	TGTGCCAGCAGTTACTCGGCGGGAGGATCCTACGAGCAGTACTTC
few	TRBV29-1	13	TRBD1	TRBJ2-7	CSVEIQGSYEQYF	TGCAGCGTTGAGATACAGGGGTCCTACGAGCAGTACTTC
once	TRBV20-1	12	.	TRBJ2-7	CSAPPQGYEQYF	TGCAGTGCCCCGCCCCAGGGCTACGAGCAGTACTTC
.	TRBV11-2	15	TRBD1	TRBJ1-1	CASSLLTGTNTEAFF	TGTGCCAGCAGCCTATTGACAGGGACGAACACTGAAGCTTTCTTT
few	TRBV2	15	TRBD1	TRBJ2-7	CASRGKTGVAYEQYF	TGTGCCAGCAGAGGAAAGACAGGGGTAGCCTACGAGCAGTACTTC
.	TRBV12-3/TRBV12-4	14	.	TRBJ2-1	CASSLWLVVREQFF	TGTGCCAGCAGTTTGTGGCTAGTGGTTAGGGAGCAGTTCTTC
.	TRBV5-1	17	.	TRBJ2-5	CASSLTDSYLTPETQYF	TGCGCCAGCAGCTTGACGGACTCCTACCTTACGCCAGAGACCCAGTACTTC
few	TRBV9	14	.	TRBJ1-2	CASSVDRQNYGYTF	TGTGCCAGCAGCGTAGACAGGCAAAACTATGGCTACACCTTC
.	TRBV21-1	20	.	TRBJ2-1	CARRIGTSARGAPDYNEQFF	TGTGCCAGAAGAATCGGGACTAGCGCGAGAGGGGCCCCTGACTACAATGAGCAGTTCTTC
.	TRBV12-3/TRBV12-4	17	.	TRBJ1-1	CASSLHSWADLNTEAFF	TGTGCCAGCAGTTTGCACTCGTGGGCAGATTTGAACACTGAAGCTTTCTTT
once	TRBV5-4	15	.	TRBJ2-1	CASSFGPPTNNEQFF	TGTGCCAGCAGCTTCGGACCACCAACCAACAATGAGCAGTTCTTC